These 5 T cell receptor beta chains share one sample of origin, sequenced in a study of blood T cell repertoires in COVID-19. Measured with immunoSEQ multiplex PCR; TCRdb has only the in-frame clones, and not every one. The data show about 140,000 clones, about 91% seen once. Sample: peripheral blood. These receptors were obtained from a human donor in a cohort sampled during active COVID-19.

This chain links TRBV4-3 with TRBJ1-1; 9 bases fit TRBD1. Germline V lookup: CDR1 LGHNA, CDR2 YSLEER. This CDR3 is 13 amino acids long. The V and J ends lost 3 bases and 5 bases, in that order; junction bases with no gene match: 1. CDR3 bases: TGCGCCAGCAGCCAGGGACAGGGAACTGAAGCTTTCTTT. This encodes CASSQGQGTEAFF.

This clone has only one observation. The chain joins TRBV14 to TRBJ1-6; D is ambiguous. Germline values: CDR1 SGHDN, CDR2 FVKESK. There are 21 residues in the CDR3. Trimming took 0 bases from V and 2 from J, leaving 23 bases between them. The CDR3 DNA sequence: TGTGCCAGCAGCCAAGATAAGTGGAGAGTCCCGCAAGTACCCTATAATTCACCCCTCCACTTT. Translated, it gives CASSQDKWRVPQVPYNSPLHF.

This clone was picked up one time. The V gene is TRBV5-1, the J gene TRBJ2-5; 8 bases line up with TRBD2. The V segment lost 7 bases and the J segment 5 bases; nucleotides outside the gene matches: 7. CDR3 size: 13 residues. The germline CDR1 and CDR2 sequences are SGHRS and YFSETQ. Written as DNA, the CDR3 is TGCGCCAGCCGACCGGTAGCGGGGGAGACCCAGTACTTC. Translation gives CASRPVAGETQYF.

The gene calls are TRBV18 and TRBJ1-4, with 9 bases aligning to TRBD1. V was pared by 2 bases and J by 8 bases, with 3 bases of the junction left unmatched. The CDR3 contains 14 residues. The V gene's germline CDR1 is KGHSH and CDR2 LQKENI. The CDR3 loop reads CASSPGTGREKLFF. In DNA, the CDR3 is TGTGCCAGCTCACCAGGGACAGGGCGGGAAAAACTGTTTTTT. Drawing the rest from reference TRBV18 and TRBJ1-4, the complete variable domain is NAGVMQNPRHLVRRRGQEARLRCSPMKGHSHVYWYRQLPEEGLKFMVYLQKENIIDESGMPKERFSAEFPKEGPSILRIQQVVRGDSAAYFCASSPGTGREKLFFGSGTQLSVL.

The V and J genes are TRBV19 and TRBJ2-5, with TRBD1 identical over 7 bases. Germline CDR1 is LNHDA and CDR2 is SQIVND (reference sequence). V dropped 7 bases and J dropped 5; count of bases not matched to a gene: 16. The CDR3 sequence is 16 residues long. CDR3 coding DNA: TGTGCCAGTACCCCTGGGGCAGGGGGTACGAGGGAGACCCAGTACTTC. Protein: CASTPGAGGTRETQYF. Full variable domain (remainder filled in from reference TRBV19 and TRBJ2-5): DGGITQSPKYLFRKEGQNVTLSCEQNLNHDAMYWYRQDPGQGLRLIYYSQIVNDFQKGDIAEGYSVSREKKESFPLTVTSAQKNPTAFYLCASTPGAGGTRETQYFGPGTRLLVL.